A single sample gave rise to the 24 T cell receptor beta chains below, sequenced in a study of blood T cell repertoires in COVID-19. TCRdb's copy holds only in-frame clones and misses some; the assay was immunoSEQ multiplex PCR. The sample records about 190,000 clones, about 81% being singletons. Material: peripheral blood. These receptors originate from a woman aged 80 or older with COVID-19, enrolled during active disease.

This clone was found a few times. This chain joins TRBV29-1 and TRBJ2-1; 13 nucleotides align to TRBD2. The V gene end was trimmed by 4 bases and the J gene end by 12 bases; junction bases not matched to a gene: 3. Per germline, CDR1 SQVTM and CDR2 ANQGSEA. This CDR3 has 12 amino acids. The CDR3 sequence: CSVGTSGRGQFF. The CDR3 DNA is TGCAGCGTTGGGACTAGCGGGAGAGGGCAGTTCTTC.

The CDR3 here is CASSLFTGELTSTDTQYF. CDR3 sequence (DNA): TGTGCCAGCAGCTTATTTACGGGAGAACTCACTAGCACAGATACGCAGTATTTT. This chain connects TRBV7-8 to TRBJ2-3; possible D gene TRBD2, 6 bases. The length of the CDR3 is 18 residues. V lost 2 bases, J lost 0 bases, and 18 bases lay in between. Germline-derived CDR1 and CDR2 are SGHVS and FQNEAQ.

Here the CDR3 DNA reads TGTGCCAGCAGTTCCGGGAGTCAACGTCAGCCCCAGCATTTT. As protein: CASSSGSQRQPQHF. The chain is built from TRBV6-5 and TRBJ1-5; D gene uncertain. CDR3 length: 14 residues. Trimming took off 4 bases at V and 6 bases at J, with 13 bases between the two ends. Per germline, CDR1 MNHEY and CDR2 SVGAGI.

The chain employs TRBV3-1 (or the pseudogene TRBV3-2) and TRBJ1-4; TRBD1 matches 7 bases. Germline trimming cut 2 bases from V and 7 bases from J; bases unmatched to any gene: 7. The CDR3 consists of 15 residues. Germline CDR1 and CDR2: LGHDT and YNNKEL (reference sequence). The CDR3 region is CASSQLTGIGEKLFF. The CDR3 DNA is TGTGCCAGCAGCCAATTGACAGGGATAGGTGAAAAACTGTTTTTT.

This chain connects TRBV6-4 to TRBJ2-1, with D possibly matching TRBD2 (6 bases). V shed 4 bases and J shed 1 base, with 11 bases lying between them. CDR1 is MRHNA, CDR2 SNTAGT, per germline. CDR3 size: 15 residues. The CDR3 spells CASSGARDSYNEQFF. In DNA form, the CDR3 reads TGTGCCAGCAGTGGGGCGCGGGATTCCTACAATGAGCAGTTCTTC.

This clone was seen a handful of times. The gene calls are TRBV7-2 and TRBJ2-7, with D unclear. The CDR3 has 15 amino acids. Per germline, CDR1 SGHTA and CDR2 FQGNSA. With 6 bases removed from V and 0 bases from J, the gap between germline ends came to 15 bases. The CDR3 is CASREDSYGSYEQYF. The CDR3 DNA follows: TGTGCCAGCAGAGAAGACTCCTATGGCTCCTACGAGCAGTACTTC.

The chain employs TRBV7-2 and TRBJ1-2, with D possibly matching TRBD1 (6 bases). The CDR3 covers 15 residues. Trimming removed 2 bases at V and 1 base at J, with 11 bases between. Germline CDR1 SGHTA, CDR2 FQGNSA. CDR3 DNA sequence: TGTGCCAGCAGCTTAAGTACAGGGTATAACTATGGCTACACCTTC. Its protein product is CASSLSTGYNYGYTF.

This rearrangement joins TRBV30 to TRBJ1-5, with D unclear. This CDR3 spans 15 amino acids. V dropped 0 bases and J dropped 0 bases, with 9 bases sitting between them. Germline CDR1 reads GTSNPN; CDR2 reads SVGIG (reference sequence). The CDR3 protein is CAWSVFSYSNQPQHF. The CDR3 DNA follows: TGTGCCTGGAGTGTTTTTAGTTATAGCAATCAGCCCCAGCATTTT.

The chain has TRBV12-3 or TRBV12-4 and TRBJ1-2; no reliable D call. Trimming stripped 6 bases from V and 8 bases from J, with 16 bases between. This CDR3 is built from 13 residues. The CDR3 DNA follows: TGTGCCAGCAGCGGGGTGGAGTTGGGAGGCTACACCTTC. It codes for CASSGVELGGYTF.

This chain connects TRBV5-4 to TRBJ2-7; 10 nucleotides line up with TRBD2. V shed 0 bases and J 0 bases; nucleotides not matched to a gene: 3. Germline V gives CDR1 SGHNT, CDR2 YYREEE (reference sequence). CDR3 length: 16 amino acids. The CDR3 here is CASSLGLAGRSYEQYF. The CDR3 nucleotides read TGTGCCAGCAGCTTGGGACTAGCGGGCCGCTCCTACGAGCAGTACTTC.

The genes are TRBV9 and TRBJ2-5; D possibly corresponds to TRBD1 (6 bases). The CDR3 length is 14 residues. CDR1 is SGDLS and CDR2 is YYNGEE in the germline V gene. V lost 0 bases and J 4 bases, leaving 10 bases between the germline ends. CDR3 in DNA: TGTGCCAGCAGCGTAGCCCCAGGGGCAGAGACCCAGTACTTC. Translation gives CASSVAPGAETQYF.

The chain employs TRBV20-1 and TRBJ2-7; D remains ambiguous. Germline lookup yields CDR1 DFQATT and CDR2 SNEGSKA (reference sequence). V was shortened by 3 bases and J by 6 bases, with 9 bases between the two germline ends. CDR3 size: 11 residues. The CDR3 spells CSASGTVEQYF. DNA of the CDR3: TGCAGTGCTAGTGGTACTGTCGAGCAGTACTTC.

The rearrangement joins TRBV27 to TRBJ2-5; TRBD1 matches 10 bases. The CDR3 consists of 13 residues. Trimming cost V 5 bases and J 7 bases; bases outside gene matches: 4. Per the germline V gene, CDR1 is MNHEY and CDR2 is SMNVEV (reference sequence). CDR3: CASSHRQGATQYF. CDR3 coding DNA: TGTGCCAGCAGTCACCGACAGGGGGCGACCCAGTACTTC.

The chain uses TRBV14 and TRBJ2-7; 7 bases align to TRBD2. V dropped 0 bases and J dropped 3; count of bases not matched to a gene: 5. Germline values: CDR1 SGHDN, CDR2 FVKESK. This CDR3 has 15 amino acids. CDR3 DNA sequence: TGTGCCAGCAGCCAAGATCCGGGACTAAACTACGAGCAGTACTTC. Translated, it gives CASSQDPGLNYEQYF.

The CDR3 DNA reads as TGCAGCGTTGAAGCGGGGAACACTGAAGCTTTCTTT. Its translation: CSVEAGNTEAFF. V is TRBV29-1 and J is TRBJ1-1; D is unclear. With 1 base removed from V and 1 base from J, the gap between germline ends came to 4 bases. The CDR3 runs 12 residues. The germline gives CDR1 SQVTM, CDR2 ANQGSEA.

This clone was detected only a few times. The chain has TRBV7-8 and TRBJ2-2; 7 bases are a match to TRBD1. Germline lookup yields CDR1 SGHVS and CDR2 FQNEAQ. The CDR3 is made up of 16 amino acids. V lost 5 bases and J lost 0; bases outside the gene matches: 6. CDR3 residues: CASSRSTGTNTGELFF. CDR3 DNA sequence: TGTGCCAGCAGCCGATCGACAGGGACGAACACCGGGGAGCTGTTTTTT.

This chain links TRBV30 with TRBJ1-2; D ambiguous. This CDR3 is built from 15 residues. The V end lost 2 bases, the J end lost 5 bases, and 18 bases lay between the germline ends. Germline CDR1 GTSNPN, CDR2 SVGIG (reference sequence). The CDR3 loop reads CAWSPTSFSGYGYTF. Here the CDR3 DNA reads TGTGCCTGGAGTCCAACCTCTTTTTCGGGGTATGGCTACACCTTC.

The chain recombines TRBV12-3 or TRBV12-4 with TRBJ1-2, with D possibly being TRBD1 (5 bases). The V and J ends lost 3 bases and 2 bases respectively, with 7 bases between them. The CDR3 totals 13 residues. DNA for the CDR3: TGTGCCAGCAGTTTTGACAGAAACTATGGCTACACCTTC. Its protein is CASSFDRNYGYTF.

The chain is built from TRBV2 and TRBJ2-3, with D possibly matching TRBD1 (5 bases). The ends were cut back, 2 bases at V and 4 bases at J, with 10 bases in the middle. The CDR3 covers 14 residues. The V gene's germline CDR1 is SNHLY and CDR2 FYNNEI. CDR3 DNA: TGTGCCAGCAGTGAATTGGGCAGGGCAGATACGCAGTATTTT. Its protein is CASSELGRADTQYF.

The chain uses TRBV7-3 and TRBJ2-7; D is possibly TRBD1 (6 bases). Trimming removed 5 bases at V and 3 bases at J, with 14 bases between. The germline gives CDR1 SGHTA, CDR2 FQGTGA. The CDR3 has 14 amino acids. The chain's CDR3 is CASSVGTPGYEQYF. The CDR3 DNA sequence: TGTGCCAGCAGCGTCGGGACACCGGGCTACGAGCAGTACTTC.

The chain is built from TRBV29-1 and TRBJ1-1; 7 bases are a match to TRBD1. The V and J ends lost 6 bases and 5 bases, in that order; junction bases with no gene match: 6. Looked up from germline, CDR1 is SQVTM and CDR2 is ANQGSEA. This CDR3 is built from 12 residues. The CDR3 DNA reads as TGCAGCGTATACAGGGGAGGTACTGAAGCTTTCTTT. It yields the protein CSVYRGGTEAFF.

The genes are TRBV7-2 and TRBJ2-2; 8 nucleotides agree with TRBD1. The CDR3 covers 16 residues. V gave up 4 bases and J gave up 4 bases; unmatched junction bases: 8. Germline V gene data show CDR1 as SGHTA and CDR2 as FQGNSA. The CDR3 is CASSSGQGASTGELFF. CDR3 nucleotide sequence: TGTGCCAGCAGCTCCGGACAGGGCGCCAGCACCGGGGAGCTGTTTTTT.

The chain uses TRBV28 and TRBJ2-7; tentatively, D is TRBD1 (6 bases). The V end lost 3 bases, the J end lost 4 bases, and 16 bases lay between the germline ends. Germline-derived CDR1 and CDR2 are MDHEN and SYDVKM. The CDR3 is made up of 15 amino acids. The CDR3 nucleotides are TGTGCCAGCAGTTTCCTGACAGGTACCCAGTACGAGCAGTACTTC. Protein: CASSFLTGTQYEQYF.

The chain joins TRBV15 to TRBJ1-3; 8 bases are shared with TRBD1. There are 16 residues in the CDR3. Germline CDR1 and CDR2: LNHNV and YYDKDF (reference sequence). V lost 2 bases and J lost 4; bases outside the gene matches: 7. The CDR3 here is CATSRSDREWGNTIYF. CDR3 nucleotides: TGTGCCACCAGCAGATCGGACAGGGAATGGGGAAACACCATATATTTT.